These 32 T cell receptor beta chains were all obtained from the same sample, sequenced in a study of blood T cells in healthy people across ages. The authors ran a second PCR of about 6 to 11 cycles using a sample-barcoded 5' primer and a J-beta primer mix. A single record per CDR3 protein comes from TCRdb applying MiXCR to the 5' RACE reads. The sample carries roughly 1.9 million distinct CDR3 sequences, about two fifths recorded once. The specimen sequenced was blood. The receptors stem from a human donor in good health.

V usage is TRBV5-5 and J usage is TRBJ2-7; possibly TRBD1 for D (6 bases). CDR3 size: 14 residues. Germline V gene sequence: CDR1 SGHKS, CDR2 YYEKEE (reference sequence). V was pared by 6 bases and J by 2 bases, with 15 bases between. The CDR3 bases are TGTGCCAGCACCCAGGGGCACCGTACCTACGAGCAGTACTTC. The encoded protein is CASTQGHRTYEQYF.

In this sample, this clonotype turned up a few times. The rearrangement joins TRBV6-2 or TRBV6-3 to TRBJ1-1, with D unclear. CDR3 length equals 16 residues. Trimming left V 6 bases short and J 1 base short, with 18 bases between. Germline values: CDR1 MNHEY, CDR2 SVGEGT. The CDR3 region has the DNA TGTGCCAGCAGCCAAAATCCATGGACGGGGAACACTGAAGCTTTCTTT. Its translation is CASSQNPWTGNTEAFF.

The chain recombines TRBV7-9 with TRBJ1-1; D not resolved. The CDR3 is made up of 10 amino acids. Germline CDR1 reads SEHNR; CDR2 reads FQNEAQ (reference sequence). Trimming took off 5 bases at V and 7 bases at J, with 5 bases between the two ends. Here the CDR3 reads CASSDIEAFF. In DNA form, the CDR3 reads TGTGCCAGCAGCGATATTGAAGCTTTCTTT.

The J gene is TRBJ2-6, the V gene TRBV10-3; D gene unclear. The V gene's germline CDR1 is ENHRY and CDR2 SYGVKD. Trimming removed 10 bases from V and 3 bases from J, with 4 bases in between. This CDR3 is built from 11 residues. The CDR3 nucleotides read TGTGCCACACTTGGGGCCAACGTCCTGACTTTC. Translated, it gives CATLGANVLTF.

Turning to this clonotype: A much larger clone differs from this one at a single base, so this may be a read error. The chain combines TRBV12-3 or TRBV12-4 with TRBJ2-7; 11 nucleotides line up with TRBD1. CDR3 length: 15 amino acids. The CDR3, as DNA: TGTGTCAGCAGTCCGGGACAGGGGGAATACTACGAGCAGTACTTC. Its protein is CVSSPGQGEYYEQYF.

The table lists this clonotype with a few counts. The CDR3 loop is CASSPGLSGGYTF. CDR3 nucleotide sequence: TGTGCCAGCAGCCCTGGGTTATCGGGTGGCTACACCTTC. This chain joins TRBV11-2 and TRBJ1-2; D unresolved. The CDR3 extends over 13 amino acids. The V end lost 5 bases, the J end lost 7 bases, and 14 bases lay between the germline ends. From germline, CDR1 is SGHAT and CDR2 FQNNGV. The full variable domain, with the rest looked up from reference TRBV11-2 and TRBJ1-2, is EAGVAQSPRYKIIEKRQSVAFWCNPISGHATLYWYQQILGQGPKLLIQFQNNGVVDDSQLPKDRFSAERLKGVDSTLKIQPAKLEDSAVYLCASSPGLSGGYTFGSGTRLTVV.

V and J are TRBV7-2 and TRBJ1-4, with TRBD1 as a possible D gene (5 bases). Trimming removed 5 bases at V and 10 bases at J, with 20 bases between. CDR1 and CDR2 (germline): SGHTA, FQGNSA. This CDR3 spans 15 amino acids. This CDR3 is CASSTTPGGLAKLFF. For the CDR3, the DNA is TGTGCCAGCAGCACTACCCCGGGGGGTTTGGCAAAACTGTTTTTT.

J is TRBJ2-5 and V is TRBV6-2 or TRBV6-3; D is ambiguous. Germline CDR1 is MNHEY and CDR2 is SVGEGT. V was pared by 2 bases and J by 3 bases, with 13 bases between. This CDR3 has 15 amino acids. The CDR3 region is CASSYHTLREETQYF. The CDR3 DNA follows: TGTGCCAGCAGTTACCATACATTAAGGGAAGAGACCCAGTACTTC.

CDR3 DNA sequence: TGCAGTGCTATACAGGGACACCCGAACACTGAAGCTTTCTTT. Translation gives CSAIQGHPNTEAFF. V is TRBV20-1 and J is TRBJ1-1; weak D call: TRBD1 (6 bases). V dropped 4 bases and J dropped 1 base, with 13 bases sitting between them. The CDR3 is 14 amino acids. CDR1 is DFQATT, CDR2 SNEGSKA, per germline (reference sequence).

The CDR3 DNA follows: TGCAGTGCTAGTGACAGGGTTAGCACAGATACGCAGTATTTT. Translated, it gives CSASDRVSTDTQYF. The chain joins TRBV20-1 to TRBJ2-3; 7 bases fit TRBD1. This CDR3 is built from 14 residues. Per the germline V gene, CDR1 is DFQATT and CDR2 is SNEGSKA (reference sequence). Unmatched junction bases numbered 3, after V lost 3 bases and J lost 0 bases.

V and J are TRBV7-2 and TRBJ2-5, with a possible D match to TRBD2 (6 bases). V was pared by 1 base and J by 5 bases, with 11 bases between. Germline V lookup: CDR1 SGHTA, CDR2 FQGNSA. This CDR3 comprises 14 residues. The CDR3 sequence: CASSLVGLIETQYF. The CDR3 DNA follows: TGTGCCAGCAGCTTAGTGGGACTCATCGAGACCCAGTACTTC.

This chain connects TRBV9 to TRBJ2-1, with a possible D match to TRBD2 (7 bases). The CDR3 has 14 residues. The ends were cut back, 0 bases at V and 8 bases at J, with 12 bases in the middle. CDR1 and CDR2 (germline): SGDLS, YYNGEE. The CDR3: CASSVGGGGDEQFF. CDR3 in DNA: TGTGCCAGCAGCGTAGGGGGGGGCGGCGATGAGCAGTTCTTC. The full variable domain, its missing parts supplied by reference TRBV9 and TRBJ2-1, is DSGVTQTPKHLITATGQRVTLRCSPRSGDLSVYWYQQSLDQGLQFLIQYYNGEERAKGNILERFSAQQFPDLHSELNLSSLELGDSALYFCASSVGGGGDEQFFGPGTRLTVL.

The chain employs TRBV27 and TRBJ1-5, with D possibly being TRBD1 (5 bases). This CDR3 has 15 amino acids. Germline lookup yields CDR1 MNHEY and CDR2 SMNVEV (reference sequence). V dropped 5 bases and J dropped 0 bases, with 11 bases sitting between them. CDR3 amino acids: CASSTYGGSNQPQHF. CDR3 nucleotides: TGTGCCAGCAGTACCTACGGGGGTAGCAATCAGCCCCAGCATTTT.

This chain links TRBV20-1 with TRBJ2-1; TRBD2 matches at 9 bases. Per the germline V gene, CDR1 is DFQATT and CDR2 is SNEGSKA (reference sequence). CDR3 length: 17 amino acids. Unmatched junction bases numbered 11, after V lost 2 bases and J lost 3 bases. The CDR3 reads CSARLAGNGPDYNEQFF. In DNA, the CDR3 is TGCAGTGCTAGACTAGCGGGGAACGGTCCCGACTACAATGAGCAGTTCTTC.

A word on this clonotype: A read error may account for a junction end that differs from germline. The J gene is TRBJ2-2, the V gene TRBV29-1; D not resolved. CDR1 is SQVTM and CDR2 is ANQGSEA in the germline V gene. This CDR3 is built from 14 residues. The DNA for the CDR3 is TGCTGCGTTGAAATCGGCCCGGCCGACGGGGAGCTGTTTTTT. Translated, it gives CCVEIGPADGELFF.

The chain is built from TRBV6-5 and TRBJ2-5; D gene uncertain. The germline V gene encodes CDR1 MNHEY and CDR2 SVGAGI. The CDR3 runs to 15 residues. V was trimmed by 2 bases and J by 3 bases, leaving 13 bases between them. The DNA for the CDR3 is TGTGCCAGCAGTTACGGGGTAGCCCGAAAAGAGACCCAGTACTTC. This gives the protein CASSYGVARKETQYF.

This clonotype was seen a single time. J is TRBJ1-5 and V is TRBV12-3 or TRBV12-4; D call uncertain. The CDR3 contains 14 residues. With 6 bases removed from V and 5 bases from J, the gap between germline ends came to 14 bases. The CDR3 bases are TGTGCCAGCAGGCCGGGTCTTCTTGATCAGCCCCAGCATTTT. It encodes CASRPGLLDQPQHF.

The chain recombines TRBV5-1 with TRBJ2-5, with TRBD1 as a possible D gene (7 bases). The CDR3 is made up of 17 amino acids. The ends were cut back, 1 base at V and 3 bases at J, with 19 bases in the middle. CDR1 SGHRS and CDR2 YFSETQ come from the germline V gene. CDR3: CASSLRRDSSREETQYF. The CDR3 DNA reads TGCGCCAGCAGCTTGCGGCGGGACAGCTCAAGGGAAGAGACCCAGTACTTC.

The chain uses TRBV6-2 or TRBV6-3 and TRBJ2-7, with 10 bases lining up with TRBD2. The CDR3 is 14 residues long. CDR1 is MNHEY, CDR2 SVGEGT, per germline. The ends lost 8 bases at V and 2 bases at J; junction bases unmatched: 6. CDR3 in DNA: TGTGCCAGCGGCTCACTAGCGGGGACCTACGAGCAGTACTTC. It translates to CASGSLAGTYEQYF.

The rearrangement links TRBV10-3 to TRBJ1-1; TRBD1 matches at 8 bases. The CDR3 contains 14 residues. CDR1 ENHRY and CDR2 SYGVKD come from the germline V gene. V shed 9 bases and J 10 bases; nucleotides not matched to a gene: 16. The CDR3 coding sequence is TGTGCCATGGTCGACAGGGGCCGGGTAGAAGGAGCTTTCTTT. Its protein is CAMVDRGRVEGAFF.

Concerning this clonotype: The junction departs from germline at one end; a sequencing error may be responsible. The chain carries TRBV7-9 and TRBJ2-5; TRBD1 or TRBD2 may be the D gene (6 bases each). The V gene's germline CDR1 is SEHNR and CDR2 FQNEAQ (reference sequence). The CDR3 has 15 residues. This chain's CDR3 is CASSRRGEYQKTQYF. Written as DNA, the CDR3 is TGTGCCAGCAGCAGAAGGGGGGAGTACCAAAAGACCCAGTACTTC.

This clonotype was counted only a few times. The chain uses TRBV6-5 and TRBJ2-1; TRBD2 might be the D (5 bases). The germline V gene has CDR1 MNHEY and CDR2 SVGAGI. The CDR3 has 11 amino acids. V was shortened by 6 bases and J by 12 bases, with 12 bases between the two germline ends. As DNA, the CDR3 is TGTGCCAGCAGAACTAGTTCGCGGCAGTTCTTC. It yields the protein CASRTSSRQFF.

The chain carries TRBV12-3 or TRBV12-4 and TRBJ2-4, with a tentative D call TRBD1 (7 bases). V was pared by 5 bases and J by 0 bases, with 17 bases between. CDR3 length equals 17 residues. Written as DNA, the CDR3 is TGTGCCAGCAGTCCTTCTAGCGAGGGGGCAGCCAAAAACATTCAGTACTTC. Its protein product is CASSPSSEGAAKNIQYF.

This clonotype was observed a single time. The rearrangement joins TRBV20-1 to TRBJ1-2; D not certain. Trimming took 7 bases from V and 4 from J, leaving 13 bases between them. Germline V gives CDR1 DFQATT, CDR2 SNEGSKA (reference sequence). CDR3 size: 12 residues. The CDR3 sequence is CSVLGRAYGYTF. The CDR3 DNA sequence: TGCAGTGTCCTTGGGAGGGCCTATGGCTACACCTTC.

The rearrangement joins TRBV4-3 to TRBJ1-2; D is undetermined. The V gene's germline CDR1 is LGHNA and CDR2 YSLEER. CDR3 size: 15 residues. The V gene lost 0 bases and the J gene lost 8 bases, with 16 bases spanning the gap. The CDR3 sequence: CASSQDQGIWQGYTF. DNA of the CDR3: TGCGCCAGCAGCCAAGATCAAGGGATATGGCAGGGCTACACCTTC.

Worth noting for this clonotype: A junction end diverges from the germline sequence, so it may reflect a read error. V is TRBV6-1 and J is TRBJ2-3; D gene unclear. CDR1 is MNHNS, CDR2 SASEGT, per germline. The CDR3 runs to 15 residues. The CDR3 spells CASRPLGAFTDTKYF. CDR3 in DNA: TGTGCCAGCAGACCACTCGGAGCCTTCACAGATACGAAGTATTTT.

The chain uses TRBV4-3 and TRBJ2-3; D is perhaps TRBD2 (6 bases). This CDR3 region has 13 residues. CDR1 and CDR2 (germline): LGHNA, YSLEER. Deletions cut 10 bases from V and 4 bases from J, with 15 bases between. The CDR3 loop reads CATAGGVADTQYF. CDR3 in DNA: TGCGCCACCGCTGGCGGGGTAGCAGATACGCAGTATTTT.

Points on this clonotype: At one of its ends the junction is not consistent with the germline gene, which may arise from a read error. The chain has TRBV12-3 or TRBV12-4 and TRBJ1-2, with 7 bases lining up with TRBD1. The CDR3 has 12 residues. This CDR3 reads CASSLAQGGCTF. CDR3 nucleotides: TGTGCCAGCAGTTTAGCTCAAGGGGGCTGCACCTTC.

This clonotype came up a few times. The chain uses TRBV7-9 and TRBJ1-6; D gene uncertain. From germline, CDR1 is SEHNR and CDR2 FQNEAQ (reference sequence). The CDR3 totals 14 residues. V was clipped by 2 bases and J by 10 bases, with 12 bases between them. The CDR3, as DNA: TGTGCCAGCAGCTTAATACAGTCGAGCTCACCCCTCCACTTT. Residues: CASSLIQSSSPLHF.

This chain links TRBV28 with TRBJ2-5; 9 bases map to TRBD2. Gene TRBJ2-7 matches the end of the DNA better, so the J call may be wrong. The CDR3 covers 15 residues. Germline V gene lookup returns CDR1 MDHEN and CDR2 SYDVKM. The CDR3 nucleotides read TGTGCCAGCAGTTTTGGGCTAGCGGGGATGTACGAGCAGTACTTC. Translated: CASSFGLAGMYEQYF.

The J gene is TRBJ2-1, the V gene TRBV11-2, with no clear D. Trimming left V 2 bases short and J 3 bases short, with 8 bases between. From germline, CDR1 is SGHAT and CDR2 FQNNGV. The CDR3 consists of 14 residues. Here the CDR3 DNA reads TGTGCCAGCAGCTTACCCCTTAGCTACAATGAGCAGTTCTTC. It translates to CASSLPLSYNEQFF.

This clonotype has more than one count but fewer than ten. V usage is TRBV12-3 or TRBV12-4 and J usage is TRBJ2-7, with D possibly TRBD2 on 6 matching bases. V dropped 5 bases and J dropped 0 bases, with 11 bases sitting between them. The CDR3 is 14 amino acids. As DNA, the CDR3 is TGTGCCAGCAGTCCGGGACTTGACTCCTACGAGCAGTACTTC. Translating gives CASSPGLDSYEQYF.